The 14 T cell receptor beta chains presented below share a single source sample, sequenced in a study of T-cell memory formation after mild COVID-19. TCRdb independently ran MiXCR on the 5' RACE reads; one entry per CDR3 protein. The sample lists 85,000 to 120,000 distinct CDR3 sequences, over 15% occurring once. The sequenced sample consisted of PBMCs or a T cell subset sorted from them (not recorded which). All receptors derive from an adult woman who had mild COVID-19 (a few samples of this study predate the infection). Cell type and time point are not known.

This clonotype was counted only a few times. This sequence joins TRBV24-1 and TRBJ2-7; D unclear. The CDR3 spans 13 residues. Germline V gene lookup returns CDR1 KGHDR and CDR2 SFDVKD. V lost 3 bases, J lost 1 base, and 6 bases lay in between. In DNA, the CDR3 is TGTGCCACCAGTGATCCCGGATCCTACGAGCAGTACTTC. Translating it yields CATSDPGSYEQYF.

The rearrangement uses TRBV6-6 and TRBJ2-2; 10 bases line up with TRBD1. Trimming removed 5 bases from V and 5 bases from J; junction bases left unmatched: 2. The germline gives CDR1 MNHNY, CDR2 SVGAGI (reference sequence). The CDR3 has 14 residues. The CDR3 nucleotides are TGTGCCAGCAGTGGACAGGGGGGGACCGGGGAGCTGTTTTTT. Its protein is CASSGQGGTGELFF.

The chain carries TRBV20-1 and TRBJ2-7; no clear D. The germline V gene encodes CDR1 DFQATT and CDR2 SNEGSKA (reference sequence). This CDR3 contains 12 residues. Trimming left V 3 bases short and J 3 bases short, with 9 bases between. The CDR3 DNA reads TGCAGTGCTAGTTTTGGGATCTACGAGCAGTACTTC. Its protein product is CSASFGIYEQYF.

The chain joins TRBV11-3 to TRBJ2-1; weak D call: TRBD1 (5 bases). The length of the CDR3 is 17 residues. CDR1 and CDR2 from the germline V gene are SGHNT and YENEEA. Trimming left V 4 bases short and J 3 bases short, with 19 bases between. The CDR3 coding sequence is TGTGCCAGCAGCTCCTCTCCCCTTCTCAGGGTCTACAATGAGCAGTTCTTC. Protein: CASSSSPLLRVYNEQFF.

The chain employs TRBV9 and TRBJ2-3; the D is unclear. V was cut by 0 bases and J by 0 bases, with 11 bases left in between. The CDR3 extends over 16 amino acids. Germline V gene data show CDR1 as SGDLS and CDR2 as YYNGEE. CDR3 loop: CASSVGAKPSTDTQYF. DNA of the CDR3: TGTGCCAGCAGCGTAGGGGCCAAACCGAGCACAGATACGCAGTATTTT.

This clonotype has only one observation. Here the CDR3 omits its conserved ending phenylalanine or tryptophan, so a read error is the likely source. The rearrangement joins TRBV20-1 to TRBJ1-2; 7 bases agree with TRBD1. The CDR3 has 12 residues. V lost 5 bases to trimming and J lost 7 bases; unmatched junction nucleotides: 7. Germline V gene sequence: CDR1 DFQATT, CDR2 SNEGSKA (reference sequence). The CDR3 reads CSAQGTAPGYTL. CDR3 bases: TGCAGTGCTCAGGGGACAGCCCCTGGCTACACCTTA.

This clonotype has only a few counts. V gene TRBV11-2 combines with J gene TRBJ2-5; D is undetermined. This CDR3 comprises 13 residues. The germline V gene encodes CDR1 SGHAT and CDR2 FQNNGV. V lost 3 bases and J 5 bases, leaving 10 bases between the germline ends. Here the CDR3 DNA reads TGTGCCAGCAGCTTGGCCCATGAGGAGACCCAGTACTTC. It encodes CASSLAHEETQYF.

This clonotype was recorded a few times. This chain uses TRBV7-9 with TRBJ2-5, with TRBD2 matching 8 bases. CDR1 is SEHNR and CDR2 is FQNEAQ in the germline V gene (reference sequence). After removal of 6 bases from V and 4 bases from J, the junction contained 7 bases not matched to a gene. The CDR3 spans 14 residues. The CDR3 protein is CASSPGLAPETQYF. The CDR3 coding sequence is TGTGCCAGCAGTCCCGGACTAGCCCCAGAGACCCAGTACTTC. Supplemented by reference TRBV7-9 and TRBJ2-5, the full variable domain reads DTGVSQNPRHKITKRGQNVTFRCDPISEHNRLYWYRQTLGQGPEFLTYFQNEAQLEKSRLLSDRFSAERPKGSFSTLEIQRTEQGDSAMYLCASSPGLAPETQYFGPGTRLLVL.

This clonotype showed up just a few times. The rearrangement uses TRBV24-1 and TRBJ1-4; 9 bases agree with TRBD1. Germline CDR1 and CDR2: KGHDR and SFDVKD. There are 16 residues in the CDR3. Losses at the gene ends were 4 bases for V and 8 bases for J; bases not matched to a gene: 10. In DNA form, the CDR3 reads TGTGCCACCAGTGACCTGTATACAGGGGGCGTCGAAAAACTGTTTTTT. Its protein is CATSDLYTGGVEKLFF.

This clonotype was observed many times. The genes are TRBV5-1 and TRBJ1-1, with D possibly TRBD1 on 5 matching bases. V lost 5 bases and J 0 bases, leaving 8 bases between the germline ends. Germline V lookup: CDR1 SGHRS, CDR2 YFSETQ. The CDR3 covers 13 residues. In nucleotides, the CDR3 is TGCGCCAGCAGTGCGGGGGTGAACACTGAAGCTTTCTTT. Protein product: CASSAGVNTEAFF.

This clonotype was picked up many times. The CDR3 sequence is CASTPGLGGHEQFF. CDR3 DNA: TGTGCCAGCACCCCGGGACTGGGCGGCCATGAGCAGTTCTTC. This chain connects TRBV6-2 or TRBV6-3 to TRBJ2-1, with a possible D match to TRBD2 (6 bases). CDR3 length: 14 amino acids. The germline CDR1 and CDR2 sequences are MNHEY and SVGEGT. Deletions cut 7 bases from V and 8 bases from J, with 18 bases between.

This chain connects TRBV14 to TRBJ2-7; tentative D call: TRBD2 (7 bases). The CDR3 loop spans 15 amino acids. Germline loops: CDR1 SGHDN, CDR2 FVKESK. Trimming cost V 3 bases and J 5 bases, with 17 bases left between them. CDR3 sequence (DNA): TGTGCCAGCAGCCACGTGAGGGGGGGCTGGGACGAGCAGTACTTC. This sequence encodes CASSHVRGGWDEQYF.

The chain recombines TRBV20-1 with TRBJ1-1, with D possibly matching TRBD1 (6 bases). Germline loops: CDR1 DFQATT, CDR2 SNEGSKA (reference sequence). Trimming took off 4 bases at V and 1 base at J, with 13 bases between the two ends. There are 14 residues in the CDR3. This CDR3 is CSATQGYRNTEAFF. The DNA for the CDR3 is TGCAGTGCTACACAGGGTTATAGGAACACTGAAGCTTTCTTT.

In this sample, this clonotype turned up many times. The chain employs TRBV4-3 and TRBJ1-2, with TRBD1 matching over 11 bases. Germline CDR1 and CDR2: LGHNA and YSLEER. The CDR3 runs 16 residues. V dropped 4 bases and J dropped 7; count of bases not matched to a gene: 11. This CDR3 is CASSPSGTGGPAGYTF. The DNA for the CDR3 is TGCGCCAGCAGCCCATCGGGGACAGGGGGACCGGCTGGCTACACCTTC.